The 15 T cell receptor beta chains below all came from one sample that was sequenced in a study of T cell responses to AZD1222 COVID-19 vaccine. Libraries were prepared by immunoSEQ multiplex PCR; TCRdb keeps only in-frame clonotypes and omits some of them. In the table there are about 84,000 clones, approximately 88% of which are singletons. The sample was peripheral blood, taken 28 days after the second AZD1222 dose. These receptors were obtained from an adult who received the AZD1222 COVID-19 vaccine.

The chain joins TRBV6-5 to TRBJ2-7, with TRBD2 matching 8 bases. Germline-derived CDR1 and CDR2 are MNHEY and SVGAGI. The V segment lost 6 bases and the J segment 4 bases; nucleotides outside the gene matches: 11. The CDR3 is 15 amino acids. The CDR3 region is CASSDPGLAGYEQYF. The CDR3 DNA reads TGTGCCAGCAGCGACCCAGGACTAGCTGGGTACGAGCAGTACTTC.

J is TRBJ2-7 and V is TRBV27; 9 bases map to TRBD1. Per germline, CDR1 MNHEY and CDR2 SMNVEV (reference sequence). The CDR3 contains 15 residues. The V gene end was trimmed by 0 bases and the J gene end by 4 bases; junction bases not matched to a gene: 4. CDR3 nucleotides: TGTGCCAGCAGTTTATCCCGACAGGGGGGGTACGAGCAGTACTTC. Translating gives CASSLSRQGGYEQYF.

In DNA form, the CDR3 reads TGCGCCAGCAGCCAGGACCCCCGCGGCGAGCAGTACTTC. Residues: CASSQDPRGEQYF. This chain links TRBV4-1 with TRBJ2-7; D gene uncertain. The germline V gene has CDR1 MGHRA and CDR2 YSYEKL. The CDR3 extends over 13 amino acids. V gave up 3 bases and J gave up 6 bases, with 12 bases separating them.

The genes are TRBV28 and TRBJ2-1; 8 positions agree with TRBD1. There are 16 residues in the CDR3. CDR1 is MDHEN and CDR2 is SYDVKM in the germline V gene. Trimming at V came to 2 bases and at J to 4 bases, leaving 7 bases not matched to a gene. The CDR3 nucleotides read TGTGCCAGCAGTTTAATTCTGCAGGGGGCTTACAATGAGCAGTTCTTC. This gives the protein CASSLILQGAYNEQFF.

This clone was recorded only once. CDR3 nucleotide sequence: TGTGCCAGCAGCTTGGCCCTCTGGGGGGGGGCCTCTTACGAGCAGTACTTC. It translates to CASSLALWGGASYEQYF. The rearrangement links TRBV5-5 to TRBJ2-7, with a weak D call TRBD2 (7 bases). The germline V and J ends were trimmed by 0 bases and 4 bases, with 20 bases remaining between them. The CDR3 is 17 amino acids. CDR1 is SGHKS and CDR2 is YYEKEE in the germline V gene (reference sequence).

The chain has TRBV29-1 and TRBJ1-1; D may be TRBD1 (5 bases). V lost 2 bases to trimming and J lost 4 bases, with 14 bases between them. This CDR3 region has 14 residues. Germline-derived CDR1 and CDR2 are SQVTM and ANQGSEA. CDR3 bases: TGCAGCGTTGAACGGCAGGGAAGGGGCACTGAAGCTTTCTTT. It specifies CSVERQGRGTEAFF. The complete variable domain, with remaining parts taken from reference TRBV29-1 and TRBJ1-1, reads SAVISQKPSRDICQRGTSLTIQCQVDSQVTMMFWYRQQPGQSLTLIATANQGSEATYESGFVIDKFPISRPNLTFSTLTVSNMSPEDSSIYLCSVERQGRGTEAFFGQGTRLTVV.

This chain uses TRBV24-1 with TRBJ2-7, with 8 bases identical to TRBD1. The V gene end was trimmed by 4 bases and the J gene end by 5 bases; junction bases not matched to a gene: 9. The CDR3 loop spans 15 amino acids. The germline V gene has CDR1 KGHDR and CDR2 SFDVKD. The CDR3 nucleotides are TGTGCCACCAGTGACCCATCGGACAGGGCGGACGAGCAGTACTTC. Protein product: CATSDPSDRADEQYF.

The genes are TRBV24-1 and TRBJ2-2; maybe TRBD2 (5 bases). V lost 5 bases, J lost 4 bases, and 16 bases lay in between. From germline, CDR1 is KGHDR and CDR2 SFDVKD. This CDR3 spans 16 amino acids. The CDR3 spells CATSVVGPRGTGELFF. In nucleotides, the CDR3 is TGTGCCACCAGTGTAGTAGGACCCCGGGGCACCGGGGAGCTGTTTTTT.

The chain couples TRBV2 to TRBJ2-4; 12 bases match TRBD1. The CDR3 runs 16 residues. Germline lookup yields CDR1 SNHLY and CDR2 FYNNEI. V gave up 6 bases and J gave up 4 bases; unmatched junction bases: 7. The CDR3 DNA reads TGTGCCAGCAGCGAACCGGGACAGGGGGCGAAAAACATTCAGTACTTC. Translating it yields CASSEPGQGAKNIQYF.

The chain is built from TRBV24-1 and TRBJ1-5, with D tentatively TRBD1 (5 bases). The CDR3 is 13 residues long. Looked up from germline, CDR1 is KGHDR and CDR2 is SFDVKD. V was trimmed by 7 bases and J by 0 bases, leaving 6 bases between them. The CDR3 region has the DNA TGTGCCACCAGCGACAGTAGCAATCAGCCCCAGCATTTT. This translates into CATSDSSNQPQHF.

CDR3 in DNA: TGTGCCAGCAGCCTGGGACAGGGGGCGCGTCGCGCTCAGCCCCAGCATTTT. The encoded protein is CASSLGQGARRAQPQHF. The genes are TRBV11-2 and TRBJ1-5, with 12 bases aligning to TRBD1. CDR3 length: 17 residues. The junction had 11 bases not matched to a gene; V was cut back by 5 bases and J by 6 bases. Germline assignment: CDR1 SGHAT and CDR2 FQNNGV. Together with reference TRBV11-2 and TRBJ1-5, the CDR3 gives the full variable domain: EAGVAQSPRYKIIEKRQSVAFWCNPISGHATLYWYQQILGQGPKLLIQFQNNGVVDDSQLPKDRFSAERLKGVDSTLKIQPAKLEDSAVYLCASSLGQGARRAQPQHFGDGTRLSIL.

V usage is TRBV28 and J usage is TRBJ1-2; 12 bases map to TRBD1. Germline values: CDR1 MDHEN, CDR2 SYDVKM. V lost 4 bases to trimming and J lost 5 bases; unmatched junction nucleotides: 11. The CDR3 contains 17 residues. CDR3 sequence: CASSSGTGGGGRYGYTF. The DNA for the CDR3 is TGTGCCAGCAGTTCCGGGACAGGGGGCGGGGGAAGGTATGGCTACACCTTC.

V and J are TRBV27 and TRBJ2-1; D might be TRBD1 (6 bases). CDR1 is MNHEY and CDR2 is SMNVEV in the germline V gene (reference sequence). Trimming took 5 bases from V and 0 from J, leaving 14 bases between them. This CDR3 is 16 amino acids long. This CDR3 reads CASSPGRQVSYNEQFF. CDR3 coding DNA: TGTGCCAGCAGTCCCGGGCGACAGGTCTCCTACAATGAGCAGTTCTTC.

The rearrangement links TRBV24-1 to TRBJ2-1, with 8 bases lining up with TRBD1. Trimming at V came to 3 bases and at J to 10 bases, leaving 4 bases not matched to a gene. Germline V gives CDR1 KGHDR, CDR2 SFDVKD. This CDR3 is 13 amino acids long. The CDR3: CATSDHRGEEQFF. The CDR3 DNA is TGTGCCACCAGTGATCACAGGGGGGAAGAGCAGTTCTTC.

The chain uses TRBV13 and TRBJ1-6, with D unresolved. CDR1 and CDR2 from the germline V gene are PRHDT and FYEKMQ (reference sequence). Trimming cost V 5 bases and J 8 bases, with 13 bases left between them. The CDR3 is made up of 14 amino acids. Here the CDR3 reads CASSARSSYSPLHF. Written as DNA, the CDR3 is TGTGCCAGCAGCGCGAGGTCGTCTTATTCACCCCTCCACTTT.